A selection of T cell receptor beta chains follows, all from one sample in a study of identifying expanded T cells in peripheral blood. Repertoires were generated with immunoSEQ multiplex PCR, while TCRdb's copy carries only in-frame clones and drops some. The profile shows approximately 130,000 clones, approximately 80% of them singletons. Source material: blood. All receptors come from a person between 18 and 75 years old in good health. Both conserved end residues are part of each CDR3. The D gene is left open where the match is weak. Clone size is given for some rows only: seen once, a few or many times, or a class if the clone is expanded.

TRBV6-1	-	TRBJ2-7	once	14	CASSWAGSSYEQYF	TGTGCCAGCAGCTGGGCAGGGAGCTCCTACGAGCAGTACTTC
TRBV11-3	TRBD1	TRBJ2-5	few	16	CASNPGTGKNQETQYF	TGTGCCAGCAACCCCGGGACAGGAAAAAACCAAGAGACCCAGTACTTC
TRBV6-5	TRBD1	TRBJ2-5	once	15	CASGRTGGLGETQYF	TGTGCCAGCGGACGTACAGGGGGCCTTGGAGAGACCCAGTACTTC
TRBV7-2	-	TRBJ1-2	-	15	CASSLRTGGNYGYTF	TGTGCCAGCAGCTTACGCACTGGGGGTAACTATGGCTACACCTTC
TRBV2	TRBD1	TRBJ2-7	-	13	CASGGQGTYEQYF	TGTGCCAGCGGGGGACAGGGAACGTACGAGCAGTACTTC
TRBV9	TRBD2	TRBJ2-2	-	16	CASSKRGDSNTGELFF	TGTGCCAGCAGCAAACGGGGGGATTCGAACACCGGGGAGCTGTTTTTT
TRBV18	-	TRBJ1-1	-	15	CASSPPNGLNTEAFF	TGTGCCAGCTCACCACCGAACGGTTTGAACACTGAAGCTTTCTTT
TRBV7-2	-	TRBJ1-3	few	13	CASRLVSGNTIYF	TGTGCCAGCAGGTTGGTCTCTGGAAACACCATATATTTT
TRBV2	-	TRBJ1-3	-	16	CASSEEALNSGNTIYF	TGTGCCAGCAGTGAAGAGGCACTTAACTCTGGAAACACCATATATTTT
TRBV5-1	TRBD1	TRBJ2-1	-	16	CASSSGPLQGATHQFF	TGCGCCAGCAGCTCGGGTCCTCTACAGGGGGCGACTCACCAGTTCTTC
TRBV6-5	-	TRBJ1-6	once	15	CASSYGSGLNSPLHF	TGTGCCAGCAGTTACGGGTCGGGCCTTAATTCACCCCTCCACTTT
TRBV11-3	TRBD2	TRBJ2-3	-	15	CASRGRGGQGDTQYF	TGTGCCAGCAGGGGACGGGGGGGCCAGGGTGATACGCAGTATTTT
TRBV7-3	-	TRBJ1-2	-	15	CASSLDPGRGYGYTF	TGTGCCAGCAGCTTAGACCCGGGGCGAGGCTATGGCTACACCTTC
TRBV9	-	TRBJ1-2	-	15	CASSVHPGGGDGYTF	TGTGCCAGCAGCGTTCACCCCGGGGGGGGCGATGGCTACACCTTC
TRBV5-1	-	TRBJ1-1	few	11	CASSRNTEAFF	TGCGCCAGCAGCAGGAACACTGAAGCTTTCTTT
TRBV11-3	-	TRBJ2-3	-	14	CASSLSFDADTQYF	TGTGCCAGCAGCCTTAGCTTTGATGCAGATACGCAGTATTTT
TRBV7-2	-	TRBJ1-1	-	11	CASSSYTEAFF	TGTGCCAGCAGTTCCTACACTGAAGCTTTCTTT
TRBV23-1	-	TRBJ1-2	-	17	CASSPHFRGAPNYGYTF	TGCGCCAGCAGTCCCCACTTTAGAGGCGCTCCTAACTATGGCTACACCTTC
TRBV5-8	-	TRBJ2-2	-	14	CASSLGGDPGELFF	TGTGCCAGCAGCTTAGGTGGGGACCCCGGGGAGCTGTTTTTT
TRBV10-2	-	TRBJ1-6	-	15	CASAPIDSYNSPLHF	TGCGCCAGCGCTCCGATCGACTCCTATAATTCACCCCTCCACTTT
TRBV6-6	-	TRBJ2-7	few	11	CASSDRDEQYF	TGTGCCAGCAGCGATAGGGACGAGCAGTACTTC
TRBV5-6	TRBD2	TRBJ2-7	-	17	CASRRLAGGPLSYEQYF	TGTGCCAGCAGACGACTAGCGGGGGGTCCTCTCTCCTACGAGCAGTACTTC
TRBV5-1	-	TRBJ1-2	-	15	CASSPGLQGTYGYTF	TGCGCCAGCAGCCCAGGACTACAGGGCACCTATGGCTACACCTTC
TRBV6-5	-	TRBJ2-1	-	16	CASSYGGGTAMGEQFF	TGTGCCAGCAGTTACGGAGGGGGGACTGCCATGGGGGAGCAGTTCTTC
TRBV15	TRBD2	TRBJ2-1	-	12	CATSSGGNEQFF	TGTGCCACCAGCAGCGGGGGGAATGAGCAGTTCTTC
TRBV5-5	TRBD1	TRBJ1-2	-	16	CASSTQTGIGAYGYTF	TGTGCCAGCAGCACTCAGACAGGGATCGGTGCTTATGGCTACACCTTC
TRBV19	TRBD1	TRBJ2-2	-	15	CASSTGGGWTGELFF	TGTGCCAGTAGTACAGGGGGCGGCTGGACCGGGGAGCTGTTTTTT
TRBV9	-	TRBJ2-2	-	15	CASSVDHVGTGELFF	TGTGCCAGCAGCGTAGATCATGTAGGCACCGGGGAGCTGTTTTTT
TRBV30	-	TRBJ1-4	once	15	CAWSAHGGGLEKLFF	TGTGCCTGGAGTGCACATGGGGGGGGATTAGAAAAACTGTTTTTT
TRBV6-8	-	TRBJ2-5	-	13	CASRSEGGETQYF	TGTGCCAGCAGATCGGAAGGCGGGGAGACCCAGTACTTC
TRBV25-1	-	TRBJ1-1	medium-sized	16	CASSAGARGLNTEAFF	TGTGCCAGCAGTGCGGGGGCGCGGGGTCTGAACACTGAAGCTTTCTTT
TRBV4-1	-	TRBJ2-7	-	15	CASSQVAQSSYEQYF	TGCGCCAGCAGCCAAGTCGCCCAAAGCTCCTACGAGCAGTACTTC
TRBV6-1	TRBD1	TRBJ2-2	-	15	CASSSDRGYTGELFF	TGTGCCAGCAGCTCGGACAGGGGGTATACCGGGGAGCTGTTTTTT
TRBV18	-	TRBJ1-2	-	12	CASSPQGHGYTF	TGTGCCAGCTCACCACAGGGCCATGGCTACACCTTC
TRBV18	-	TRBJ2-5	few	15	CASSPLGGAGETQYF	TGTGCCAGCTCACCACTTGGGGGAGCGGGAGAGACCCAGTACTTC
TRBV15	-	TRBJ1-4	-	18	CATSRSPTGAQSNEKLFF	TGTGCCACCAGCAGATCTCCGACTGGAGCGCAGTCTAATGAAAAACTGTTTTTT
TRBV15	-	TRBJ2-5	-	12	CATSRDKETQYF	TGTGCCACCAGCAGAGATAAAGAGACCCAGTACTTC
TRBV29-1	TRBD1	TRBJ1-2	-	15	CSVVWQGEPNYGYTF	TGCAGCGTTGTTTGGCAGGGGGAACCTAACTATGGCTACACCTTC
TRBV13	-	TRBJ2-1	-	14	CASSPRQTTNEQFF	TGTGCCAGCAGCCCCCGCCAGACAACGAATGAGCAGTTCTTC
TRBV18	TRBD1	TRBJ2-7	-	17	CASSSQSMDRLIYEQYF	TGTGCCAGCTCATCCCAATCTATGGACAGGTTGATCTACGAGCAGTACTTC